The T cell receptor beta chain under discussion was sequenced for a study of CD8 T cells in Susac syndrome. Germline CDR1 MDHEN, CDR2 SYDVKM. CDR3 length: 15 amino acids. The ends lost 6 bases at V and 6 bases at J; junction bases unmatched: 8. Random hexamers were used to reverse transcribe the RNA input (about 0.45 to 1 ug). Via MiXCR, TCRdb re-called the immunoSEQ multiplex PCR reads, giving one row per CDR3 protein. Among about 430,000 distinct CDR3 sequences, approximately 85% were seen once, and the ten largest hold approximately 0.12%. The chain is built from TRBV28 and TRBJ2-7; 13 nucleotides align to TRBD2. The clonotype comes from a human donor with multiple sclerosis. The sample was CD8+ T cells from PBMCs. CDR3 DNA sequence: TGTGCCAGCAGACTCCACGGACTAGCGGGAGTCGAGCAGTACTTC. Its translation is CASRLHGLAGVEQYF.